This record looks at one TCR beta chain sequence and its context. Its antigen is currently unknown. This sample stems from a study of T cells expressing NK-cell markers. On the study more broadly: Of eight sequenced donors, seven were HCMV-seropositive and one HCMV-seronegative. The study's findings and limits: There were a few donors in whom these clonotypes also led the CD3+CD56-NKG2C+ fraction. In a handful of donors, dominant NKG2C+ clonotypes were roughly 1.0-7.5% of CD8+ T cells.

5'RACE template switching built TCR beta cDNA with unique molecular identifiers. After re-calling the 5' RACE reads, TCRdb lists one entry per CDR3 protein, DNA absent. The sample data list about 140,000 distinct CDR3 sequences. The sequencing input was blood T cells: a sorted CD56 or NKG2C T cell subset, CD4+ or CD8+ T cells, or bulk PBMC T cells (not recorded which). The sequence was collected from a man aged 18 to 29 in good health.

The CDR3 loop reads CASSSWTSGALDEQFF. The V gene is TRBV6-5, the J gene TRBJ2-1; the TCRdb call, TRBD1, lacks DNA for checking. The germline V gene encodes CDR1 MNHEY and CDR2 SVGAGI. The CDR3 runs 16 residues.